Shown below are 6 T cell receptor beta chains from a single sample sequenced in a study of T-cell memory formation after mild COVID-19. TCRdb used MiXCR to reprocess the 5' RACE reads, holding one entry per CDR3 protein. There are 140,000 to 150,000 distinct CDR3 sequences in the sample; approximately 26% occur only once, and roughly a quarter lies in the top ten. Sequencing input: PBMCs or a T cell subset sorted from them (not recorded which). These receptors were collected from an adult woman who had mild COVID-19 (a few samples of this study predate the infection). Cell type and time point are not known.

CDR3 in amino acids: CATSRVGEGPGGTQYF. The CDR3 DNA reads TGTGCCACCAGCAGAGTCGGGGAGGGACCAGGTGGTACGCAGTATTTT. This chain links TRBV15 with TRBJ2-3; 7 bases align to TRBD2. The germline CDR1 and CDR2 sequences are LNHNV and YYDKDF (reference sequence). With V trimmed by 1 base and J by 8 bases, 12 bases remained unmatched. This CDR3 region has 16 residues.

This clonotype was recorded a few times. This chain uses TRBV12-3 or TRBV12-4 with TRBJ2-5; 9 positions agree with TRBD1. The CDR3 contains 14 residues. V lost 4 bases, J lost 5 bases, and 5 bases stayed unmatched. CDR3 sequence: CASSSGTGWETQYF. Written as DNA, the CDR3 is TGTGCCAGCAGTTCCGGGACAGGGTGGGAGACCCAGTACTTC.

This clonotype was picked up a small number of times. This chain links TRBV27 with TRBJ2-7, with D possibly matching TRBD2 (5 bases). The V end lost 0 bases, the J end lost 6 bases, and 9 bases lay between the germline ends. The CDR3 spans 13 residues. Germline CDR1 MNHEY, CDR2 SMNVEV (reference sequence). The CDR3 nucleotides read TGTGCCAGCAGTTTATCGAGAGGGTTCGAGCAGTACTTC. Translating gives CASSLSRGFEQYF.

This clonotype was detected a few times. The V and J genes are TRBV5-1 and TRBJ1-1; D remains ambiguous. V lost 6 bases to trimming and J lost 0 bases, with 15 bases between them. CDR1 and CDR2 from the germline V gene are SGHRS and YFSETQ. The CDR3 runs 15 residues. The CDR3 coding sequence is TGCGCCAGCACATCCCTTGAGGCAATGAACACTGAAGCTTTCTTT. Its translation: CASTSLEAMNTEAFF.

This clonotype was recorded a few times. The V gene is TRBV3-1, the J gene TRBJ2-1; 7 bases are shared with TRBD2. This CDR3 is 16 amino acids long. Germline V CDR1 and CDR2: LGHDT, YNNKEL (reference sequence). The V gene end was trimmed by 3 bases and the J gene end by 2 bases; junction bases not matched to a gene: 7. The CDR3, as DNA: TGTGCCAGCAGCCACCAGCCGGGACTACCCTACAATGAGCAGTTCTTC. It yields the protein CASSHQPGLPYNEQFF.

This clonotype was seen only a few times. The chain joins TRBV4-1 to TRBJ1-5, with D hard to call. From germline, CDR1 is MGHRA and CDR2 YSYEKL. The CDR3 runs to 14 residues. Trimming pared 5 bases from V and 0 bases from J, leaving 8 bases between. CDR3 loop: CASSVGPSNQPQHF. The CDR3 bases are TGCGCCAGCAGCGTAGGCCCTAGCAATCAGCCCCAGCATTTT.